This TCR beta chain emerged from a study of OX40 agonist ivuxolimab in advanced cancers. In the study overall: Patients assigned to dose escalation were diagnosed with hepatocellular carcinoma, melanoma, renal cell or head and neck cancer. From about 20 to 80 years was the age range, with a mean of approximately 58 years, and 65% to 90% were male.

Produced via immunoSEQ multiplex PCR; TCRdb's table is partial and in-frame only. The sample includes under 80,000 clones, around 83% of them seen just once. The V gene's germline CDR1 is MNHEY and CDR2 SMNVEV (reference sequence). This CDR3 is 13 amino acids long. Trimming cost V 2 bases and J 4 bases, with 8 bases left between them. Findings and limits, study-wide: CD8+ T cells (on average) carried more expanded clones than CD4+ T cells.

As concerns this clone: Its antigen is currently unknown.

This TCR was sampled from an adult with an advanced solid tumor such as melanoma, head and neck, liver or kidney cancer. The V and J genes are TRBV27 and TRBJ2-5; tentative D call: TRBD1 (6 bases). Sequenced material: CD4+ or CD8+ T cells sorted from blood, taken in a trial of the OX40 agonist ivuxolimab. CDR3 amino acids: CASSLGQRETQYF. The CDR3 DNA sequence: TGTGCCAGCAGTTTAGGACAGAGAGAGACCCAGTACTTC.